The 14 T cell receptor beta chains presented below share a single source sample, sequenced in a study of shared clonotypes between healthy human individuals. Sequencing was performed with immunoSEQ multiplex PCR; in TCRdb, only in-frame clones are kept and a portion is missing. The sample lists roughly 2.5 million clones, around 94% occurring once. Sequenced input: naive CD4+ T cells sorted from blood. This sample's subset: CD45RA+ positively selected. The receptors come from a man between 18 and 35 years old in good health.

CDR3 sequence (DNA): TGTGCCAGCAGTCTCACAGGGTTGACCGGGGAGCTGTTTTTT. This sequence encodes CASSLTGLTGELFF. The V and J genes are TRBV5-4 and TRBJ2-2; tentatively, D is TRBD1 (6 bases). The V end was cut by 5 bases, the J end by 5 bases, with 13 bases between. CDR1 SGHNT and CDR2 YYREEE come from the germline V gene (reference sequence). This CDR3 is built from 14 residues.

J is TRBJ2-5 and V is TRBV19; D is perhaps TRBD1 or TRBD2 (6 bases each). There are 14 residues in the CDR3. Trimming removed 6 bases at V and 2 bases at J, with 13 bases between. Germline CDR1 LNHDA, CDR2 SQIVND (reference sequence). CDR3 residues: CASRQTGTQETQYF. Here the CDR3 DNA reads TGTGCCAGTAGGCAAACAGGGACTCAAGAGACCCAGTACTTC.

The chain joins TRBV19 to TRBJ1-5, with D perhaps matching TRBD1 (6 bases). Trimming left V 4 bases short and J 6 bases short, with 13 bases between. CDR1 and CDR2 from the germline V gene are LNHDA and SQIVND (reference sequence). The CDR3 runs 14 residues. CDR3 sequence reads: CASSNTGMGQPQHF. CDR3 nucleotides: TGTGCCAGTAGTAATACAGGGATGGGTCAGCCCCAGCATTTT.

This clone appeared a single time. This chain links TRBV7-8 with TRBJ2-7, with no clear D. The CDR3 spans 13 residues. Germline V gene sequence: CDR1 SGHVS, CDR2 FQNEAQ. The V gene lost 5 bases and the J gene lost 3 bases, with 11 bases spanning the gap. The CDR3 bases are TGTGCCAGCAGCCACGGAACGGTCTACGAGCAGTACTTC. It encodes CASSHGTVYEQYF.

The chain uses TRBV25-1 and TRBJ2-5; 8 nucleotides agree with TRBD2. Germline V gene lookup returns CDR1 MGHDK and CDR2 SYGVNS. The CDR3 totals 13 residues. The V segment lost 8 bases and the J segment 4 bases; nucleotides outside the gene matches: 6. The DNA of the CDR3 is TGTGCCAGCCGCGGGAGGCTGAGAGAGACCCAGTACTTC. It yields the protein CASRGRLRETQYF. Supplemented by reference TRBV25-1 and TRBJ2-5, the full variable domain reads EADIYQTPRYLVIGTGKKITLECSQTMGHDKMYWYQQDPGMELHLIHYSYGVNSTEKGDLSSESTVSRIRTEHFPLTLESARPSHTSQYLCASRGRLRETQYFGPGTRLLVL.

The chain is built from TRBV28 and TRBJ1-2; no definite D call. The germline gives CDR1 MDHEN, CDR2 SYDVKM. V was clipped by 5 bases and J by 1 base, with 8 bases between them. The CDR3 is made up of 13 amino acids. In nucleotides, the CDR3 is TGTGCCAGCAGTAATCAAGATAACTATGGCTACACCTTC. Translating it yields CASSNQDNYGYTF.

The gene calls are TRBV6-5 and TRBJ2-2; the D is unclear. The CDR3 is 13 amino acids. CDR1 MNHEY and CDR2 SVGAGI come from the germline V gene. V was cut by 8 bases and J by 7 bases, with 14 bases left in between. This CDR3 is CASGQLVNGELFF. The DNA of the CDR3 is TGTGCCAGCGGCCAGTTAGTAAACGGGGAGCTGTTTTTT.

The chain has TRBV28 and TRBJ2-3; D ambiguous. Trimming cost V 5 bases and J 6 bases, with 12 bases left between them. Germline V lookup: CDR1 MDHEN, CDR2 SYDVKM. This CDR3 is built from 13 residues. The CDR3 loop is CASSLPDTDTQYF. CDR3 bases: TGTGCCAGCAGTCTGCCCGATACGGATACGCAGTATTTT.

The J gene is TRBJ2-7, the V gene TRBV6-6, with 8 bases matching TRBD2. The CDR3 sequence is 14 residues long. Germline values: CDR1 MNHNY, CDR2 SVGAGI (reference sequence). With V trimmed by 5 bases and J by 4 bases, 7 bases remained unmatched. The CDR3 reads CASSRTSLSYEQYF. For the CDR3, the DNA is TGTGCCAGCAGTCGGACTAGCCTATCTTACGAGCAGTACTTC.

The rearrangement uses TRBV5-4 and TRBJ2-7, with D uncertain. This CDR3 has 12 residues. V gave up 3 bases and J gave up 6 bases, with 10 bases separating them. The germline V gene encodes CDR1 SGHNT and CDR2 YYREEE (reference sequence). This CDR3 is CASSSNPAEQYF. The DNA for the CDR3 is TGTGCCAGCAGCTCCAACCCGGCCGAGCAGTACTTC.

The chain combines TRBV5-4 with TRBJ2-7; 9 bases map to TRBD2. Unmatched junction bases numbered 9, after V lost 3 bases and J lost 5 bases. The length of the CDR3 is 15 residues. In germline, CDR1 is SGHNT, CDR2 YYREEE (reference sequence). The CDR3 here is CASSSLSGRTNEQYF. DNA of the CDR3: TGTGCCAGCAGCTCTCTAAGCGGGAGGACCAACGAGCAGTACTTC.

This chain uses TRBV7-3 with TRBJ2-1, with TRBD2 matching over 9 bases. The CDR3 runs 14 residues. The ends lost 4 bases at V and 9 bases at J; junction bases unmatched: 7. Germline values: CDR1 SGHTA, CDR2 FQGTGA. Here the CDR3 reads CASSSGLAGAEQFF. CDR3 coding DNA: TGTGCCAGCAGCTCGGGACTAGCCGGGGCTGAGCAGTTCTTC.

This chain links TRBV7-2 with TRBJ2-3, with 9 bases that match TRBD1. Germline loops: CDR1 SGHTA, CDR2 FQGNSA. CDR3 length: 17 residues. The ends lost 5 bases at V and 1 base at J; junction bases unmatched: 10. CDR3 residues: CASSRGVQGARTDTQYF. In nucleotides, the CDR3 is TGTGCCAGCAGCCGAGGCGTACAGGGGGCGCGCACAGATACGCAGTATTTT. The whole variable domain, filled in from reference TRBV7-2 and TRBJ2-3, reads GAGVSQSPSNKVTEKGKDVELRCDPISGHTALYWYRQSLGQGLEFLIYFQGNSAPDKSGLPSDRFSAERTGGSVSTLTIQRTQQEDSAVYLCASSRGVQGARTDTQYFGPGTRLTVL.

The CDR3 loop reads CASSLEVAGIQETQYF. Written as DNA, the CDR3 is TGTGCCAGCAGCTTAGAGGTAGCGGGGATCCAAGAGACCCAGTACTTC. This chain links TRBV7-2 with TRBJ2-5; 8 bases are shared with TRBD2. Trimming removed 1 base from V and 1 base from J; junction bases left unmatched: 5. CDR1 SGHTA and CDR2 FQGNSA come from the germline V gene. This CDR3 region has 16 residues.